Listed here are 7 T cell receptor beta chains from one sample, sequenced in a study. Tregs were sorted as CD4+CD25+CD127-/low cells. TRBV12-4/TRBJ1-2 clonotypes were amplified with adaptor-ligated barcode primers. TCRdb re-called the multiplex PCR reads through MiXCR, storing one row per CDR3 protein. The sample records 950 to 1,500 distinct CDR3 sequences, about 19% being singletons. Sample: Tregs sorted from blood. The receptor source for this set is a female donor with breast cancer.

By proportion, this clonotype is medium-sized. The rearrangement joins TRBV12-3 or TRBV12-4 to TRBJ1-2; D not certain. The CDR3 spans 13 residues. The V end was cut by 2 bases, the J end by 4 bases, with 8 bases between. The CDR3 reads CASSLNLGYGYTF. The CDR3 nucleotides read TGTGCCAGCAGTTTAAACCTAGGCTATGGCTACACCTTC.

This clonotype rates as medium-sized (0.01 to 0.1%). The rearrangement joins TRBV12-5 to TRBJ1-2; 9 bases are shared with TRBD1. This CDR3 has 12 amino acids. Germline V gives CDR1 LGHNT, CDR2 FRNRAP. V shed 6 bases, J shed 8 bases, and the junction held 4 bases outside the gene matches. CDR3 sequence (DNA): TGTGCTAGTGGGCCGGACAGGGGAGGCTACACCTTC. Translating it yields CASGPDRGGYTF.

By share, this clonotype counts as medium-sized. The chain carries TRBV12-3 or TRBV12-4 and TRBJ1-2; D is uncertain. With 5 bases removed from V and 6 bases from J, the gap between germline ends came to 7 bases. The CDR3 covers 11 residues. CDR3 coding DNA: TGTGCCAGCAGTCGGGTACATGGCTACACCTTC. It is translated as CASSRVHGYTF.

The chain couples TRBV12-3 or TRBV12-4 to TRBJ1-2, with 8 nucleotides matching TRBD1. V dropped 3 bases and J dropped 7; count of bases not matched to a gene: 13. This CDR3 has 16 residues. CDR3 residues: CASSLSFSDREGGYTF. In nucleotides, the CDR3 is TGTGCCAGCAGTTTGTCTTTCTCGGACAGGGAGGGTGGCTACACCTTC.

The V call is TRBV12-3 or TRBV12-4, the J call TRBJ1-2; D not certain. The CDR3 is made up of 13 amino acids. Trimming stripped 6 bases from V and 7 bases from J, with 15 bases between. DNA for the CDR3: TGTGCCAGCAGCCCTAATTTAGCGGGTGGCTACACCTTC. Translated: CASSPNLAGGYTF.

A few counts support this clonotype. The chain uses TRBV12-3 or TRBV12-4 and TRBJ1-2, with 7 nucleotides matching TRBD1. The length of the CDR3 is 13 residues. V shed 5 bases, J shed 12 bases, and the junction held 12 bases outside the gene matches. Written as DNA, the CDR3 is TGTGCCAGCAGTGTAACAGGGGAGCTTGTAGACACCTTC. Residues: CASSVTGELVDTF.

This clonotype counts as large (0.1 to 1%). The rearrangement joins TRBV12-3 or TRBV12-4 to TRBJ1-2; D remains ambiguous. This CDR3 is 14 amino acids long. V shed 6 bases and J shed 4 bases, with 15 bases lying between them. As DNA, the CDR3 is TGTGCCAGCAGCGGACGGGCGGGAGGCTATGGCTACACCTTC. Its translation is CASSGRAGGYGYTF.